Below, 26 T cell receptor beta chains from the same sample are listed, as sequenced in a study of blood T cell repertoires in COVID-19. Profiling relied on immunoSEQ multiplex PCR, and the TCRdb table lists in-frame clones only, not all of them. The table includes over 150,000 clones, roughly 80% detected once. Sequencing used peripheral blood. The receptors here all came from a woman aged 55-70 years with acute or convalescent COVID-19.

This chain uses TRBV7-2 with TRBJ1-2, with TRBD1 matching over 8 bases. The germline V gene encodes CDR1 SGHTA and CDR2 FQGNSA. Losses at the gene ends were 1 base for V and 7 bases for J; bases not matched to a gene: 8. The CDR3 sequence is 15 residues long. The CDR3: CASSLVGQGAGGYTF. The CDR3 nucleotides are TGTGCCAGCAGCTTAGTAGGGCAGGGGGCAGGTGGCTACACCTTC.

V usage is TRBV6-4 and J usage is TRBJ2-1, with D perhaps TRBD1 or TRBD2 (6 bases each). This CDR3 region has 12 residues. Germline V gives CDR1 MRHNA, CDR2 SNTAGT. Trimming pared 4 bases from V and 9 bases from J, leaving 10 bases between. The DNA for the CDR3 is TGTGCCAGCAGTGCCTCGGGGGCTGAGCAGTTCTTC. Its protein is CASSASGAEQFF.

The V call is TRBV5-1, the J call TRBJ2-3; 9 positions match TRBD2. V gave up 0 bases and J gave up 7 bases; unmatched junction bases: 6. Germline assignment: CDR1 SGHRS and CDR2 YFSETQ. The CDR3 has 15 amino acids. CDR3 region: CASSLVAGGANTQYF. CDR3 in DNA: TGCGCCAGCAGCTTGGTTGCGGGGGGGGCAAATACGCAGTATTTT.

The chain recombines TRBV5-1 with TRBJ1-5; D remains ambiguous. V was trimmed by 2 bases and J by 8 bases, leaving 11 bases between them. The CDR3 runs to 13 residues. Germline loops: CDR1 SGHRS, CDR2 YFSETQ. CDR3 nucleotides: TGCGCCAGCAGCTTAGTCGACGGAGAGCCCCAGCATTTT. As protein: CASSLVDGEPQHF.

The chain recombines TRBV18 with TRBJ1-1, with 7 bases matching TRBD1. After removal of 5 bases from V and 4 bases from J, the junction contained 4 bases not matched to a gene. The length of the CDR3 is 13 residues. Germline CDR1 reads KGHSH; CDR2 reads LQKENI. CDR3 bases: TGTGCCAGCTCAGCGACAGGGACCACTGAAGCTTTCTTT. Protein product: CASSATGTTEAFF.

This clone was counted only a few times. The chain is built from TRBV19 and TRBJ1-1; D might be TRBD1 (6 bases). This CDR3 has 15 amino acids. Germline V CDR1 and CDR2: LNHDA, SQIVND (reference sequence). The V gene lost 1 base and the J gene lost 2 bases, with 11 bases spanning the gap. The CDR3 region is CASSIVTTGNTEAFF. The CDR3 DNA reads TGTGCCAGTAGTATAGTGACGACAGGTAACACTGAAGCTTTCTTT. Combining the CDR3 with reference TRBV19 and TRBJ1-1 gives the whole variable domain DGGITQSPKYLFRKEGQNVTLSCEQNLNHDAMYWYRQDPGQGLRLIYYSQIVNDFQKGDIAEGYSVSREKKESFPLTVTSAQKNPTAFYLCASSIVTTGNTEAFFGQGTRLTVV.

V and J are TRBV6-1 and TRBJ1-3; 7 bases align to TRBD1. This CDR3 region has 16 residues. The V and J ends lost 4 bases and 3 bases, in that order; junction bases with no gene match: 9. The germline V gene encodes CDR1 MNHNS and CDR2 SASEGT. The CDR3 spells CASSGGRGLDGNTIYF. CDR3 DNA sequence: TGTGCCAGCAGTGGTGGCAGGGGGTTAGATGGAAACACCATATATTTT.

The CDR3, as DNA: TGTGCCAGCAGCTTATTCGGCCAGCGGCCAGATACGCAGTATTTT. Its translation: CASSLFGQRPDTQYF. The V and J genes are TRBV7-8 and TRBJ2-3, with D maybe TRBD2 (5 bases). CDR1 and CDR2 (germline): SGHVS, FQNEAQ. With 2 bases removed from V and 4 bases from J, the gap between germline ends came to 13 bases. There are 15 residues in the CDR3.

CDR3 in DNA: TGTGCCAGCAGTGGGGACTTTAATTCACCCCTCCACTTT. Its translation: CASSGDFNSPLHF. This chain joins TRBV12-3 or TRBV12-4 and TRBJ1-6; D may be TRBD1 (5 bases). V was clipped by 5 bases and J by 6 bases, with 8 bases between them. CDR3 length: 13 amino acids.

CDR3 sequence reads: CAWSRQGNTDTQYF. As DNA, the CDR3 is TGTGCCTGGAGTAGGCAGGGAAACACAGATACGCAGTATTTT. The chain has TRBV30 and TRBJ2-3; tentative D call: TRBD1 (5 bases). The germline CDR1 and CDR2 sequences are GTSNPN and SVGIG (reference sequence). The V end was cut by 2 bases, the J end by 2 bases, with 11 bases between. This CDR3 comprises 14 residues.

CDR3 protein: CASTRGGRGFVSEAFF. DNA of the CDR3: TGTGCCAGCACTAGGGGAGGGCGCGGGTTCGTATCTGAAGCTTTCTTT. The rearrangement joins TRBV2 to TRBJ1-1, with TRBD1 as a possible D gene (5 bases). CDR3 length: 16 amino acids. Germline values: CDR1 SNHLY, CDR2 FYNNEI. The V gene lost 7 bases and the J gene lost 6 bases, with 24 bases spanning the gap.

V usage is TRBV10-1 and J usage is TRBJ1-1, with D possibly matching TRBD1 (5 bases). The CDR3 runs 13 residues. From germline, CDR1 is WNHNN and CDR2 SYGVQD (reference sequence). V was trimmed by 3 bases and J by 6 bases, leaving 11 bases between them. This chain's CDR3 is CASSDQTGSEAFF. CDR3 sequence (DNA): TGCGCCAGCAGTGACCAAACAGGATCTGAAGCTTTCTTT.

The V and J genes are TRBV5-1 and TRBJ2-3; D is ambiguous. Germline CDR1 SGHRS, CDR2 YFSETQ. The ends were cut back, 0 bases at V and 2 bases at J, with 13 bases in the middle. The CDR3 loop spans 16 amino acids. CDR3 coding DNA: TGCGCCAGCAGCTTGGAACTATATAGATCCACAGATACGCAGTATTTT. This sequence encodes CASSLELYRSTDTQYF. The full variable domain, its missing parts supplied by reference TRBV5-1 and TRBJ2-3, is KAGVTQTPRYLIKTRGQQVTLSCSPISGHRSVSWYQQTPGQGLQFLFEYFSETQRNKGNFPGRFSGRQFSNSRSEMNVSTLELGDSALYLCASSLELYRSTDTQYFGPGTRLTVL.

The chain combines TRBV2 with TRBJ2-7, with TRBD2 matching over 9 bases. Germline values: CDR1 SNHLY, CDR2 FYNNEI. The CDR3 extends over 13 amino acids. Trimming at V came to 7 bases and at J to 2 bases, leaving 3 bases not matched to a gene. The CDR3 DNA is TGTGCCAGCAACATAGCGGGGGCCTACGAGCAGTACGTC. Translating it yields CASNIAGAYEQYV.

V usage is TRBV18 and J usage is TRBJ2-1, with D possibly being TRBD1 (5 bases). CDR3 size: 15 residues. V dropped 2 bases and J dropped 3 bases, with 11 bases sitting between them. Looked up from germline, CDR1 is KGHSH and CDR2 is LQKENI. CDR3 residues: CASSPGASDYNEQFF. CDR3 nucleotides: TGTGCCAGCTCACCAGGGGCGAGTGACTACAATGAGCAGTTCTTC.

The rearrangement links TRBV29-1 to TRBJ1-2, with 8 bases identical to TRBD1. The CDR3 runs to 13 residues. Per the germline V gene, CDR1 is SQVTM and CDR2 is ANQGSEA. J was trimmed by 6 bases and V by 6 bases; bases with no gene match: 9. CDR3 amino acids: CSVAIQGGDGYTF. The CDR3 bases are TGCAGCGTCGCTATACAGGGGGGAGATGGCTACACCTTC.

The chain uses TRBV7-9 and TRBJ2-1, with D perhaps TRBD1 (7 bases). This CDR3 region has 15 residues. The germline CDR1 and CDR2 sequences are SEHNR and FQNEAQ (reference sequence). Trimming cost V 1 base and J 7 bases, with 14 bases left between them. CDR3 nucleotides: TGTGCCAGCAGCTTAGGGGCGGGACAGCAAAATGAGCAGTTCTTC. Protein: CASSLGAGQQNEQFF.

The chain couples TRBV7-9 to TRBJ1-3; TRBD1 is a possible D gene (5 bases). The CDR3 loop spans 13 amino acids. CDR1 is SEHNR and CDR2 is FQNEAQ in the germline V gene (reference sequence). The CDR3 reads CAGGVTAGNTIYF. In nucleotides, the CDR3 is TGTGCTGGCGGGGTGACAGCCGGAAACACCATATATTTT.

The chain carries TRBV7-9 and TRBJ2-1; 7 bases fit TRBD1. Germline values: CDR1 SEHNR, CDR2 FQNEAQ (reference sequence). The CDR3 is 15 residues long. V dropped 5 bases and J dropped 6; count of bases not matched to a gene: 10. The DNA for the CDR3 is TGTGCCAGCAGCGACAGACAGGGCCCCCTCAATGAGCAGTTCTTC. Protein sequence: CASSDRQGPLNEQFF.

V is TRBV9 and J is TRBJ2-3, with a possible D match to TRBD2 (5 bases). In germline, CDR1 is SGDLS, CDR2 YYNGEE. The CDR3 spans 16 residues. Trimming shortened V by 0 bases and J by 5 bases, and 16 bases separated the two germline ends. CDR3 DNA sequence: TGTGCCAGCAGCGTAGTTGGCGGGCCTCTTGGAGATACGCAGTATTTT. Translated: CASSVVGGPLGDTQYF.

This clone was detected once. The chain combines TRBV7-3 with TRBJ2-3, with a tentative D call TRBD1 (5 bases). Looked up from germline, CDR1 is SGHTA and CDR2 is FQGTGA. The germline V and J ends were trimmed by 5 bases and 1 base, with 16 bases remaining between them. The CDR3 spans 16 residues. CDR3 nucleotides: TGTGCCAGCAGCCGCCTCTCAGGGTTGGGCACAGATACGCAGTATTTT. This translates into CASSRLSGLGTDTQYF.

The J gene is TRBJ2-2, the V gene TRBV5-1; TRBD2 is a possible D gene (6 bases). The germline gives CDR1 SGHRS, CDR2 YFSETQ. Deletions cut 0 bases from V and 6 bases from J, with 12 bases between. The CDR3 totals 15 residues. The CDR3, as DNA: TGCGCCAGCAGCTTGGATCCGGGGGAGGCCGGGGAGCTGTTTTTT. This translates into CASSLDPGEAGELFF.

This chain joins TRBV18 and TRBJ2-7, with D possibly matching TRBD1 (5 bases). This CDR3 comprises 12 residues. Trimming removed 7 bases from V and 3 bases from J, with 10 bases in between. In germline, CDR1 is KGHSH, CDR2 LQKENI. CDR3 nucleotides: TGTGCCAGCTTCCAGGGTAGCTACGAGCAGTACTTC. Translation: CASFQGSYEQYF.

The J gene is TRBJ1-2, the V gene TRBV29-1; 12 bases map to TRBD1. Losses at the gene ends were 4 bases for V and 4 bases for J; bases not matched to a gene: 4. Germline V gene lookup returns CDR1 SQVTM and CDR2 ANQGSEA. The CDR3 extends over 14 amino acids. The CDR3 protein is CSVAGTGGVYGYTF. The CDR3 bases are TGCAGCGTTGCGGGGACAGGGGGCGTCTATGGCTACACCTTC.

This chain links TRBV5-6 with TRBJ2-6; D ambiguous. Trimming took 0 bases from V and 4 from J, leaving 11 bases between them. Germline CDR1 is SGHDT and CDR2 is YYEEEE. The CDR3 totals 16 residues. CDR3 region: CASSLGGWAGANVLTF. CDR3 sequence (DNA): TGTGCCAGCAGCTTGGGTGGCTGGGCCGGGGCCAACGTCCTGACTTTC.

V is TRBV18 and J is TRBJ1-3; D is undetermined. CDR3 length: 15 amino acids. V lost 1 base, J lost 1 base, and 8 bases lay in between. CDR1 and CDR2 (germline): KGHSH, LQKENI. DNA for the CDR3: TGTGCCAGCTCACCACAGTTCAGTTCTGGAAACACCATATATTTT. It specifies CASSPQFSSGNTIYF.